Sequencing of this TCR beta chain was carried out in a study of blood T cell repertoires in COVID-19. Across the study: Samples representing acute and convalescent COVID-19 were sourced from the United States, Italy and Spain.

Produced via immunoSEQ multiplex PCR; TCRdb's table is partial and in-frame only. The data contain around 29,000 clones, around four fifths of them seen just once; the ten biggest clones take up 6.5% to 10%. The CDR3 contains 14 residues. CDR1 and CDR2 (germline): MDHEN, SYDVKM. V lost 5 bases to trimming and J lost 4 bases; unmatched junction nucleotides: 7. The TCR originated in a woman aged 70 to 79 with active or convalescent COVID-19. The gene calls are TRBV28 and TRBJ2-7; TRBD2 matches 8 bases. The specimen sequenced was peripheral blood. The CDR3 loop is CASSRTGTRYEQYF. The CDR3 DNA follows: TGTGCCAGCAGTCGAACCGGGACTAGATACGAGCAGTACTTC.